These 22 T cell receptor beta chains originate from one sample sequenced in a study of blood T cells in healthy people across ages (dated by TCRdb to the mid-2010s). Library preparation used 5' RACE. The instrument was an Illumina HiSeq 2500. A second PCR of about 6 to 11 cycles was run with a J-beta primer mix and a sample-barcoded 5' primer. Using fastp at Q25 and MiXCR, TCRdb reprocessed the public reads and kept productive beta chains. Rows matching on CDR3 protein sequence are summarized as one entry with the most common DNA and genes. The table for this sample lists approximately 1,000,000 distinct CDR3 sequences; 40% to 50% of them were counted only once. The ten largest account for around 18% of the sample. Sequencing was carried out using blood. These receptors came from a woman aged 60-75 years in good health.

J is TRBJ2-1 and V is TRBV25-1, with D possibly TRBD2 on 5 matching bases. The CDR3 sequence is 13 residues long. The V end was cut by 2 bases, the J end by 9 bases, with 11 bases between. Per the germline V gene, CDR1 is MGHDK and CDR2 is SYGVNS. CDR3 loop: CASSERSGGEQFF. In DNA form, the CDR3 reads TGTGCCAGCAGTGAACGGAGCGGTGGTGAGCAGTTCTTC.

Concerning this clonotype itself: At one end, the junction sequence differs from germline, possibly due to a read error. CDR3 in DNA: TGCGCCAGCAGCCTCCGGGACAGGGGAGAGACCCAGTACTTC. As protein: CASSLRDRGETQYF. The rearrangement joins TRBV7-9 to TRBJ2-5; 10 bases map to TRBD1. The CDR3 is 14 amino acids. Per the germline V gene, CDR1 is SEHNR and CDR2 is FQNEAQ (reference sequence).

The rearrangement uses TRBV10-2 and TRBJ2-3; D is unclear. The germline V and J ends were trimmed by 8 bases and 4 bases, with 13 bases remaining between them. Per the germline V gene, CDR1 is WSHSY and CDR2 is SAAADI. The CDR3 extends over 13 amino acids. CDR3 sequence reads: CASYYPRADTQYF. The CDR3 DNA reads TGCGCCAGCTACTACCCGAGAGCAGATACGCAGTATTTT.

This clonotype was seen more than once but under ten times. The CDR3 DNA is TGTGCCAGCAGTTTGTCCGGGGACTACAATGAGCAGTTCTTC. This sequence encodes CASSLSGDYNEQFF. The chain combines TRBV27 with TRBJ2-1, with a weak D call TRBD2 (5 bases). The V gene's germline CDR1 is MNHEY and CDR2 SMNVEV (reference sequence). The V and J ends lost 3 bases and 3 bases respectively, with 9 bases between them. The CDR3 covers 14 residues.

CDR3 bases: TGTGCCAGCAGGCTACAGGGGGGGAGCGAGCAGTACTTC. It yields the protein CASRLQGGSEQYF. The chain combines TRBV12-3 or TRBV12-4 with TRBJ2-7; D may be TRBD1 (8 bases). The CDR3 sequence is 13 residues long. Trimming stripped 6 bases from V and 6 bases from J, with 15 bases between.

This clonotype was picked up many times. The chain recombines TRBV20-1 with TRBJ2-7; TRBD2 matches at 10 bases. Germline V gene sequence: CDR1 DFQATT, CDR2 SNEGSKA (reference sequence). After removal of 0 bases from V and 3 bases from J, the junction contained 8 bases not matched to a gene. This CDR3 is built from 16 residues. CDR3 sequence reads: CSARDHGTSDLYEQYF. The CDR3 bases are TGCAGTGCTAGAGATCACGGGACTAGCGACCTCTACGAGCAGTACTTC.

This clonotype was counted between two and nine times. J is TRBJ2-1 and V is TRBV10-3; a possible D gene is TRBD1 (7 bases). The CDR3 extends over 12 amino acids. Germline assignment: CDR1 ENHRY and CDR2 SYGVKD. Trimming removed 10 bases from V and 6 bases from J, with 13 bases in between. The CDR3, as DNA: TGTGCCAGTAGACAGGGAGGCAATGAGCAGTTCTTC. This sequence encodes CASRQGGNEQFF.

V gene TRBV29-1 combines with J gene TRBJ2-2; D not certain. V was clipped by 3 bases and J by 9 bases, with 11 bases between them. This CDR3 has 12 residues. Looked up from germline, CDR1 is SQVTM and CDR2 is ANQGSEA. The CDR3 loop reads CSVEKGVRELFF. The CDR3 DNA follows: TGCAGCGTTGAGAAGGGTGTGAGGGAGCTGTTTTTT.

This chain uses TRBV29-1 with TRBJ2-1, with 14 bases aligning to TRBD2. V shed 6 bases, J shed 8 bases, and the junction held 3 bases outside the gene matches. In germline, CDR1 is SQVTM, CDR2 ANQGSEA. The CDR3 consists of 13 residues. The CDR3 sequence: CSVEGLAGDEQFF. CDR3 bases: TGCAGCGTGGAGGGACTAGCGGGAGATGAGCAGTTCTTC.

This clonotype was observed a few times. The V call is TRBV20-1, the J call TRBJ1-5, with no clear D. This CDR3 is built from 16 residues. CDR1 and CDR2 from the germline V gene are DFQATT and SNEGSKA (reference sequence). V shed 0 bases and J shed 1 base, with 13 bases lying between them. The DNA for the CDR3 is TGCAGTGCTAGAGATCTTCGCGGCGGGAGCAATCAGCCCCAGCATTTT. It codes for CSARDLRGGSNQPQHF.

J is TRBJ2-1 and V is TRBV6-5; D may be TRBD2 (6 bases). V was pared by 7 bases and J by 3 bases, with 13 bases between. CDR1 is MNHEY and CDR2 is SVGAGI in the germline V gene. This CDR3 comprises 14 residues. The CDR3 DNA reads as TGTGCCAGCACCCGGGGGACGGGCTACAATGAGCAGTTCTTC. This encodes CASTRGTGYNEQFF.

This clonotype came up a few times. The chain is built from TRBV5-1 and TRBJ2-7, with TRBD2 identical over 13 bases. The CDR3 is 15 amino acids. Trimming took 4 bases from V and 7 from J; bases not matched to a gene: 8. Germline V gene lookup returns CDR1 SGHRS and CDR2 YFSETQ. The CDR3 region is CASSQGLAGMNEQYF. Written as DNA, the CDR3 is TGCGCCAGCAGCCAGGGACTAGCGGGAATGAATGAGCAGTACTTC.

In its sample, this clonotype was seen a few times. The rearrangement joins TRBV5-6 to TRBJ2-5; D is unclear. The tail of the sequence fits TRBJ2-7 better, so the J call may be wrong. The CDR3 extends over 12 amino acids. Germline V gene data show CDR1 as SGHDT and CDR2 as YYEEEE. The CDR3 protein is CASSLARREQYF. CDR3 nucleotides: TGTGCCAGCAGCTTGGCTAGACGCGAGCAGTACTTC.

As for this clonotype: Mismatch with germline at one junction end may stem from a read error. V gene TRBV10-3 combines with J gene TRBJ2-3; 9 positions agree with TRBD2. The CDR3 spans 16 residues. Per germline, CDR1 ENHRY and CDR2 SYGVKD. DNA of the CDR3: TGTGCCATCAGTGACTTAGCGGGAGCGAGCATAGATACGCAGTATTTT. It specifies CAISDLAGASIDTQYF.

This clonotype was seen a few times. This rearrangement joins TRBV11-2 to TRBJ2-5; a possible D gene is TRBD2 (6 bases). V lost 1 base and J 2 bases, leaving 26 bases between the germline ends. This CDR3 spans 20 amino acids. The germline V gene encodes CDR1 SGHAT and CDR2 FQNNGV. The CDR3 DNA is TGTGCCAGCAGCTTAGCCCCCTTCAGCGGGTTGTCTATCAGGCAAGAGACCCAGTACTTC. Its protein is CASSLAPFSGLSIRQETQYF.

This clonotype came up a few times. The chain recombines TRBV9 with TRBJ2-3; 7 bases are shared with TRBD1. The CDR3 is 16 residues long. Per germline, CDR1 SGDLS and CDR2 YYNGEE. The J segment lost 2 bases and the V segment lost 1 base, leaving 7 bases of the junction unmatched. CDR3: CASSVRGQTSTDTQYF. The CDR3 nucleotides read TGTGCCAGCAGCGTAAGGGGACAGACTTCCACAGATACGCAGTATTTT. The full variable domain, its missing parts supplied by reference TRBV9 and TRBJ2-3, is DSGVTQTPKHLITATGQRVTLRCSPRSGDLSVYWYQQSLDQGLQFLIQYYNGEERAKGNILERFSAQQFPDLHSELNLSSLELGDSALYFCASSVRGQTSTDTQYFGPGTRLTVL.

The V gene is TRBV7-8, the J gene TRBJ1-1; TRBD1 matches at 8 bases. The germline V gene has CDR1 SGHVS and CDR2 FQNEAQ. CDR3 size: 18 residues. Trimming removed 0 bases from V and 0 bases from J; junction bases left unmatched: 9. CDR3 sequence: CASSLARQGRTMNTEAFF. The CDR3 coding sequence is TGTGCCAGCAGCTTAGCGCGACAGGGGAGAACCATGAACACTGAAGCTTTCTTT.

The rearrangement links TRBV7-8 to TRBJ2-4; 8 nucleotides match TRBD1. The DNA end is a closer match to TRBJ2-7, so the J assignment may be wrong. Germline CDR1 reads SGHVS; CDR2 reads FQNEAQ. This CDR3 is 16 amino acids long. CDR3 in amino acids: CASSSQPRDRFYEQYF. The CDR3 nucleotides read TGTGCCAGCAGCTCCCAACCCCGGGACAGGTTCTACGAGCAGTACTTC.

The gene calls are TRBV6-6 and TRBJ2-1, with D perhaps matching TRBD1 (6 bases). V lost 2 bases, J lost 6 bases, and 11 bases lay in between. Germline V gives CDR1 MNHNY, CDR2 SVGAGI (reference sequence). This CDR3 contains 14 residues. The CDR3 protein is CASSYVTGPNEQFF. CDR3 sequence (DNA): TGTGCCAGCAGTTACGTGACAGGTCCCAATGAGCAGTTCTTC.

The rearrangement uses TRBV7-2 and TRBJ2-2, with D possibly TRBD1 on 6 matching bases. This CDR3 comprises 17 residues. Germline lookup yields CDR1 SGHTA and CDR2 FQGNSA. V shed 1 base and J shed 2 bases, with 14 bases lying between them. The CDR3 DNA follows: TGTGCCAGCAGCTTAGTTGGGTGGGACATTAACACCGGGGAGCTGTTTTTT. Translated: CASSLVGWDINTGELFF.

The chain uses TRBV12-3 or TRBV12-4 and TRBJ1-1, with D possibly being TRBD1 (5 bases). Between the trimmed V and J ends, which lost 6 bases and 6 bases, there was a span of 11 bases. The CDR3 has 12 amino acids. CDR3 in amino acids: CASSHGGSEAFF. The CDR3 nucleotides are TGTGCCAGCAGCCACGGGGGGTCTGAAGCTTTCTTT.

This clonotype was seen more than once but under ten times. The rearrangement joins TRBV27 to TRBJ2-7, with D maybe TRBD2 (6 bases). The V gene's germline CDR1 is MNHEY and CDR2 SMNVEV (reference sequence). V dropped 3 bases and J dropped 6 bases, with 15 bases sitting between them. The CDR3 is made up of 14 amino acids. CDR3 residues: CASSFRAGGPEQYF. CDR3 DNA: TGTGCCAGCAGTTTTAGGGCCGGGGGTCCCGAGCAGTACTTC.